A few counts support the clone carrying this T cell receptor (beta chain). Its antigen is undetermined. The source of the sample is a study of beta chain features in type 1 diabetes. Study details: The study found patients and healthy donors alike in age, gender and cell yields. Study results and limitations: Shorter templates might be favored by PCR, equally in patients and controls. Type 1 diabetes patients had TCRB CDR3s that were shorter (moderately but significantly so) in all four CD4+ subsets.

Cells sorted by CD45RO/CCR7/CD25/CD127/CD95/CD27 comprised CD4+ naive, central memory, regulatory and stem cell-like memory cells. All of the isolated RNA was reverse transcribed, so expressed TCRB transcripts were sequenced. The table came from immunoSEQ multiplex PCR; TCRdb's copy has only in-frame clones and leaves some out. The sample lists about 710,000 clones; 11% to 15% were seen once. The CDR3 totals 13 residues. J was trimmed by 8 bases and V by 4 bases; bases with no gene match: 5. Germline-derived CDR1 and CDR2 are SQVTM and ANQGSEA. The TCR comes from a man in his late teens or twenties with type 1 diabetes. Material: naive CD4+ T cells from blood. The chain employs TRBV29-1 and TRBJ1-4; 9 nucleotides match TRBD1. The CDR3 nucleotides read TGCAGCGTTGCAGGGACAGGGAGGGAAAAACTGTTTTTT. It encodes CSVAGTGREKLFF. The variable domain in full, with the rest retrieved from reference TRBV29-1 and TRBJ1-4, is SAVISQKPSRDICQRGTSLTIQCQVDSQVTMMFWYRQQPGQSLTLIATANQGSEATYESGFVIDKFPISRPNLTFSTLTVSNMSPEDSSIYLCSVAGTGREKLFFGSGTQLSVL.